This entry describes one TCR beta chain. The same CDR3 can be traced to other DNA sequences in this sample. The record originates from a study of shared clonotypes between healthy human individuals. Per the germline V gene, CDR1 is SGHRS and CDR2 is YFSETQ. The V end lost 4 bases, the J end lost 4 bases, and 8 bases lay between the germline ends. CDR3 length: 12 residues. Investigators divided CD4+ cells into CD45RA+ naive and CD45RA-negative memory subsets. Only in-frame clones appear in the TCRdb table, and some are missing; sequencing was by immunoSEQ multiplex PCR. This table holds approximately 1.1 million clones, 75% to 80% found once.

V gene TRBV5-1 combines with J gene TRBJ2-5; D is uncertain. The TCR originated in a man aged 18 to 35 in good health. Some clones in this sample may be carry-over from other donors' samples. Source material: memory CD4+ T cells from PBMCs. As to subset: CD45RA-negative fraction. CDR3 coding DNA: TGCGCCAGCAGCCCGGAGAGAGAGACCCAGTACTTC. Protein: CASSPERETQYF.